This record looks at one T cell receptor beta chain sequence and its context. Its antigen has not been determined. Base qualities are not provided; no much larger clone lies one nucleotide away. V is shortened by 5 bases, J by 1 base, and the region joining them spans 8 bases. For CDR1 and CDR2, the germline V gene lists KGHSH and LQKENI. The CDR3 spans 13 residues, from the cysteine through the phenylalanine. This entry keeps only the CDR3 DNA: 39 bases, framed from base 1. Receptor amplification or capture employed the immunoSEQ multiplex PCR assay. A mixture of 60 forward primers for TCR Vbeta segments and 13 reverse primers for TCR Jbeta segments was used in the multiplex PCR. A multiplex PCR assay on genomic DNA amplified the CDR3 region of rearranged TCR beta genes. The amplified TCR beta libraries were sequenced on the Illumina HiSeq System as 87-base-pair reads. In the original analysis: A later analysis tallied around 87 million unique TCR beta chains across the 700 or so repertoires, and approximately 11 million of those chains were shared by two or more donors. A nearest-neighbor algorithm error-corrected the raw reads and collapsed the reads into unique sequences, merging closely related sequences to remove PCR and sequencing errors. V, D and J gene segments were assigned by aligning CDR3 sequences to IMGT reference sequences. For a sequence to be retained, a match of at least six nucleotides was required to both a V gene segment and a J gene segment. A rearrangement counted as productive if the CDR3 had no stop codons and remained in frame with V and J, and every other rearrangement counted as non-productive. CDR3 was defined according to IMGT convention as the region running from the second conserved V-encoded cysteine to the conserved J-encoded phenylalanine. In an earlier analysis of 500 to 650 of the donors, sequences lacking an unambiguous match to a single V gene segment were excluded. In an earlier analysis of about 590 of the donors, a V segment was called functional when productive rearrangements were above 56.7%, and segregating when the standard deviation between donors exceeded 5%. A statistical classification framework was built for diagnosing cytomegalovirus status from the catalog of TCR beta chain sequences. V and J gene assignment, in a later analysis, came from comparing TCR nucleotide sequences with IMGT/GENE-DB human TR gene sequences. The TCRdist pipeline was used in a later analysis to assign CDR3 sequences and most-parsimonious VDJ recombination scenarios. In a later analysis, every TCR beta chain was defined by the combination of its CDR3 amino acid sequence and its V-gene family, and reads without a unique V-gene family were dropped. In a later analysis, 450 to 600 highly shared, low-generation-probability nucleotide sequences were removed to address suspected cross-contamination and a sequencing artifact. For each public chain, a later analysis derived a clonal expansion index from normalized ranks of inferred template counts within each repertoire. A later analysis computed generation probabilities with a VDJ recombination model fitted to out-of-frame rearrangements, and checked the results against IGoR. Hypergeometric tests were used in a later analysis to score TCR-TCR, TCR-HLA and TCR-CMV co-occurrence, with a repertoire-size bias correction applied to the TCR pairs. A later analysis estimated false discovery rates by permuting HLA or CMV assignments 20 times. A later analysis grouped co-occurring TCRs with DBSCAN, adding TCRdist sequence similarity when clustering within HLA-allele-positive subsets. Repertoires with fewer than 30,000 or more than 120,000 public chains were left out of co-occurrence clustering, as were about five repertoires with anomalous nucleotide sharing. TCRdb provides this immuneACCESS table in a form limited to in-frame rearrangements. Some clones are lacking; in checked studies, under half of them reflect an unresolved V gene, and why the rest are absent is not known. The V and J calls and clone size come from that table; D and trimming were worked out from the DNA. A total of tens of thousands of clones appear in this sample, roughly two thirds of them only once. The biggest ten clones account for just under 5% of the sample.

In total, 500 to 700 healthy bone marrow donors made up the cohort. All cohort members were sampled while nominally healthy, although unrecorded immune exposures were likely present. The donor was CMV seropositive and belonged to the group of 250 to 300 seropositive cohort members. Each donor provided a peripheral blood sample, and peripheral blood mononuclear cells were used for TCR beta sequencing. The Qiagen DNeasy Blood Extraction Kit was used to extract genomic DNA from the blood cell samples. This entry belongs to a study of cytomegalovirus exposure and HLA in healthy donors (dated by TCRdb to about 2017). About the study as a whole: According to an earlier analysis of 550 to 750 of the donors, some 170 million T cells yielded 100 million or so unique TCR beta sequences and 276 Gb of sequence data. An early release covering more than 500 HLA-typed donors comprised approximately 290 gigabases of sequencing data and tens of millions of unique TCR sequences. Of the 350 to 450 genotyped donors, around 81% fell in the genetic ancestry cluster associated with self-reported Caucasian donors. The study aimed to test whether cataloging public T cell receptors could reveal signatures of past pathogen exposure. The T cell repertoires of 666 subjects were profiled by immunosequencing and related to cytomegalovirus serostatus. Besides the first cohort of more than 650 subjects, a separate validation cohort made up of 95 to 150 different subjects was used. To predict cytomegalovirus infection status, the study combined high-throughput TCR immunosequencing, statistical association of individual TCRs with disease status, and machine learning. In a later analysis, previously published TCR beta repertoires from 550 to 750 donors were re-analyzed and high-resolution HLA genotyping was added so that TCR occurrence patterns could be studied. Rather than using new phenotypic data, the later analysis identified candidate immune exposures from TCR beta sequences and from how often those sequences occurred across donors. An earlier analysis of approximately 500 of the donors applied high-throughput TCR beta sequencing to assess whether each TCR beta V gene segment acted as functional or pseudogenic. Donor age, sex, ethnicity and CMV serostatus were collected together with the repertoire data. A later genetic analysis used genome-wide SNP genotypes for about three fifths of the 666 donors, treating that subset as a discovery cohort. All discovery cohort repertoires had been generated using a single sequencing platform. HLA typing included class I and class II loci at four-digit resolution. The number of typed donors differed by locus: roughly 629-630 for A, B, C, DRB1 and DQB1; 500 to 550 for DQA1; some 590 for DPA1; and 450 to 480 for DPB1. Roughly 5 DR-DQ haplotypes were handled as single units for association and clustering, since linkage in the cohort was strong. Across 300 to 400 genotyped donors of the cohort, an average of about 250,000 unique TCR beta nucleotide sequences per donor were sequenced, and around 20% of those sequences were non-productive.

Overall study outcomes, separate from this receptor: The cohort was sequenced for TCR beta chains only, and without alpha or paired-chain data the features that could be detected were limited. In vitro tests confirmed that a few of the cytomegalovirus-associated TCR beta chains recognize cytomegalovirus antigens. According to a later genetic analysis, donors in an Asian-associated ancestry cluster had fewer N-insertions in productive TCRs than the approximately 630-donor mean. It was suggested by the authors that the approach could potentially be generalized to other disease states and immunological phenotypes. In a later analysis, HLA-associated TCR beta chains were found to be more clonally expanded and to have lower generation probabilities than equally common non-associated chains. According to a later analysis, most CMV-associated TCR beta chains appeared to be HLA-restricted, and the HLA associations seemed to be driven largely by CMV exposure. The study listed approximately 150 TCR beta chains as associated with cytomegalovirus. A cluster of highly shared sequence variants was judged likely to be a technical artifact of the sequencing pipeline. At a false discovery rate of 0.05, a later analysis linked under 20,000 TCR beta sequences to specific HLA alleles. Some IMGT-functional V segments, including TRBV6-2 and TRBV6-3, could not be told apart with the 87-base-pair reads, so those segments were excluded. In a later analysis, several top co-occurrence clusters were reported to appear linked to parvovirus B19, influenza, CMV and Epstein-Barr virus. Correlated functional status among segregating V segments might be attributable to linkage disequilibrium, but an unknown experimental factor could not be ruled out. In an earlier analysis of some 500 of the donors, most TCR beta V segments appeared in productive rearrangements about 87% or about 30% of the time, broadly matching IMGT annotations. A further reported finding was that TCR beta sequences accurately predicted the HLA-A and HLA-B alleles for most subjects in the first cohort. In a later analysis, the rate of TCR association differed among HLA loci, with DRB1 alleles having the most associated TCRs and HLA-C alleles having the fewest. Presence/absence analyses assumed roughly uniform sequencing depth across donors, an assumption that may not hold. The classifier was reported to diagnose cytomegalovirus status with high specificity and sensitivity in both the original cohort and the validation cohort. A later genetic analysis associated a missense DCLRE1C variant with V-gene and J-gene trimming of TCR beta chains, and an independent cohort replicated the association. HLA typing was unavailable for some donors at each locus, so association tests used only the typed subset. When HLA alleles, especially DR and DQ, strongly co-occurred, TCR associations were difficult to assign to individual alleles. Across donors, most TCR sequences were observed very rarely, whereas some public TCRs were present in many individuals. Some 15 rarely observed V segments, including chromosome 9 orphons, were excluded from the earlier analysis of approximately 500 of the donors because counts were too low. For the cohort, immune exposure information was limited to CMV serostatus.

In this chain, TRBV18 is recombined with TRBJ1-1, with the D gene not clear enough to name. Sample: PBMCs. The clonotype comes from a man aged 60 to 69 in good health and CMV-seropositive. The base sequence is TGTGCCAGCTCAGAACAGAAGAACACTGAAGCTTTCTTT. Its product reads: CASSEQKNTEAFF.